The TCR beta chain under discussion was sequenced for a study of radiation and T cells in renal cell carcinoma. Germline CDR1 and CDR2: SEHNR and FQNEAQ (reference sequence). This CDR3 contains 17 residues. Trimming took 5 bases from V and 4 from J; bases not matched to a gene: 12. This clone was counted between two and nine times. Noted time point: baseline pretreatment blood. Sample treatment: 15 Gy SBRT to primary tumor, nephrectomy 4 weeks later. TCRdb keeps only in-frame clones here, not all; method: immunoSEQ multiplex PCR. The sample lists 150,000 or so clones; 70% to 90% were seen once. This chain links TRBV7-9 with TRBJ2-3; 10 positions agree with TRBD1. The source material was blood, sampled from a patient whose treatment included radiotherapy and nephrectomy. The TCR was taken from a woman between 45 and 65 years old with renal cell carcinoma. CDR3 residues: CASSRAPGQGIADTQYF. The CDR3 bases are TGTGCCAGCAGCCGAGCGCCGGGACAGGGGATCGCAGATACGCAGTATTTT. Combining the CDR3 with reference TRBV7-9 and TRBJ2-3 gives the whole variable domain DTGVSQNPRHKITKRGQNVTFRCDPISEHNRLYWYRQTLGQGPEFLTYFQNEAQLEKSRLLSDRFSAERPKGSFSTLEIQRTEQGDSAMYLCASSRAPGQGIADTQYFGPGTRLTVL.